A single sample gave rise to the 6 T cell receptor beta chains below, sequenced in a study of blood T cell repertoires in COVID-19. The data were produced by immunoSEQ multiplex PCR, yet TCRdb's version contains in-frame clones alone and is incomplete. This sample yields almost 85,000 clones, of which around 80% are seen a single time; around two fifths belongs to the top ten. Input material: peripheral blood. These receptors were taken from an elderly man with active or convalescent COVID-19.

The gene calls are TRBV11-2 and TRBJ2-1; TRBD1 matches 7 bases. From germline, CDR1 is SGHAT and CDR2 FQNNGV. The CDR3 totals 15 residues. V lost 2 bases, J lost 7 bases, and 8 bases stayed unmatched. CDR3 coding DNA: TGTGCCAGCAGCTTAACAGGGACAGCCGGGAATGAGCAGTTCTTC. The encoded protein is CASSLTGTAGNEQFF.

V usage is TRBV6-2 or TRBV6-3 and J usage is TRBJ2-3, with 7 bases matching TRBD2. Germline values: CDR1 MNHEY, CDR2 SVGEGT. This CDR3 comprises 16 residues. Trimming removed 2 bases from V and 0 bases from J; junction bases left unmatched: 5. CDR3 DNA: TGTGCCAGCAGTTACGGCGGGAGAGGGAGCACAGATACGCAGTATTTT. Translating it yields CASSYGGRGSTDTQYF.

J is TRBJ1-2 and V is TRBV6-1, with D possibly being TRBD1 (5 bases). Deletions cut 2 bases from V and 6 bases from J, with 25 bases between. The CDR3 loop spans 18 amino acids. Germline CDR1 and CDR2: MNHNS and SASEGT. The CDR3 sequence is CASSEQVSGSYEAHGYTF. CDR3 in DNA: TGTGCCAGCAGTGAACAGGTGTCAGGGTCTTACGAGGCCCATGGCTACACCTTC.

The genes are TRBV5-1 and TRBJ1-3; D unclear. The CDR3 contains 15 residues. The germline V gene encodes CDR1 SGHRS and CDR2 YFSETQ. Deletions cut 3 bases from V and 0 bases from J, with 10 bases between. The CDR3 spells CASSSTSSSGNTIYF. The CDR3 DNA reads as TGCGCCAGCAGCTCTACCTCTAGCTCTGGAAACACCATATATTTT.

This clone was recorded a few times. The chain is built from TRBV5-1 and TRBJ1-3, with TRBD1 identical over 10 bases. V gave up 4 bases and J gave up 2 bases; unmatched junction bases: 6. The CDR3 runs to 16 residues. Germline V gene data show CDR1 as SGHRS and CDR2 as YFSETQ. The CDR3 protein is CASSPGGTGAGNTIYF. The CDR3 nucleotides read TGCGCCAGCAGCCCCGGGGGGACAGGGGCTGGAAACACCATATATTTT.

The rearrangement joins TRBV5-1 to TRBJ2-1; 7 bases match TRBD2. The V gene's germline CDR1 is SGHRS and CDR2 YFSETQ. The CDR3 covers 16 residues. V shed 0 bases, J shed 2 bases, and the junction held 5 bases outside the gene matches. The CDR3 here is CASSLVLADPYNEQFF. The CDR3 nucleotides read TGCGCCAGCAGCTTGGTCCTAGCGGACCCCTACAATGAGCAGTTCTTC.